Below, 14 T cell receptor beta chains from the same sample are listed, as sequenced in a study of blood T cell repertoires in COVID-19. Sequenced by immunoSEQ multiplex PCR; TCRdb stores in-frame clones only, minus some. The data hold approximately 350,000 clones, with 83% observed a single time. Material for sequencing was PBMCs or T cells enriched from blood (not recorded which). All receptors derive from a woman in her forties or fifties who had recovered from COVID-19.

This clone was seen only once. Compared with germline, one end of the junction differs, possibly owing to a read error. The CDR3 DNA reads TGTGCCAGCAGCTGGTCGGGAAGATCAGGTCCCCTGCAGATGAACTTC. Translated: CASSWSGRSGPLQMNF. V and J are TRBV7-3 and TRBJ1-2; D is ambiguous. This CDR3 is 16 amino acids long. Germline lookup yields CDR1 SGHTA and CDR2 FQGTGA.

CDR3 residues: CASSDRGITGELFF. For the CDR3, the DNA is TGTGCCAGCAGTGACCGGGGTATCACCGGGGAGCTGTTTTTT. The J gene is TRBJ2-2, the V gene TRBV2, with D tentatively TRBD2 (5 bases). This CDR3 is 14 amino acids long. Germline CDR1 reads SNHLY; CDR2 reads FYNNEI. The V end lost 3 bases, the J end lost 4 bases, and 9 bases lay between the germline ends.

Note on this clone: At the DNA level, this CDR3 is encoded by other sequences in the same sample as well. V and J are TRBV19 and TRBJ1-5; possibly TRBD1 for D (5 bases). Germline values: CDR1 LNHDA, CDR2 SQIVND (reference sequence). This CDR3 has 12 amino acids. V was shortened by 3 bases and J by 9 bases, with 9 bases between the two germline ends. CDR3 sequence (DNA): TGTGCCAGTAGTATCTCGGGGGGGCCCCAGCATTTT. It is translated as CASSISGGPQHF. Variable domain in full (rest from reference TRBV19 and TRBJ1-5): DGGITQSPKYLFRKEGQNVTLSCEQNLNHDAMYWYRQDPGQGLRLIYYSQIVNDFQKGDIAEGYSVSREKKESFPLTVTSAQKNPTAFYLCASSISGGPQHFGDGTRLSIL.

The chain carries TRBV6-4 and TRBJ2-3; 7 positions match TRBD2. CDR1 MRHNA and CDR2 SNTAGT come from the germline V gene. The J segment lost 2 bases and the V segment lost 8 bases, leaving 13 bases of the junction unmatched. The length of the CDR3 is 16 residues. The CDR3 region has the DNA TGTGCCAGCCTCTACCCCCCTAGCGGATTCACAGATACGCAGTATTTT. The encoded protein is CASLYPPSGFTDTQYF.

This clone is a singleton in its sample. V is TRBV7-6 and J is TRBJ1-6, with 7 positions matching TRBD1. Germline CDR1 reads SGHVS; CDR2 reads FNYEAQ. Trimming took 4 bases from V and 3 from J; bases not matched to a gene: 3. The CDR3 is 15 residues long. The CDR3 sequence: CASSYGQVYNSPLHF. In DNA form, the CDR3 reads TGTGCCAGCAGCTACGGACAGGTCTATAATTCACCCCTCCACTTT.

The chain carries TRBV5-4 and TRBJ2-4, with 15 bases matching TRBD2. Germline loops: CDR1 SGHNT, CDR2 YYREEE (reference sequence). The CDR3 extends over 17 amino acids. Trimming removed 4 bases from V and 4 bases from J; junction bases left unmatched: 6. CDR3 residues: CASSPEGLAGGKNIQYF. CDR3 coding DNA: TGTGCCAGCAGCCCTGAAGGACTAGCGGGAGGGAAAAACATTCAGTACTTC.

The CDR3 nucleotides are TGTGCCAGCAGCTTGGATGGGACAGGGGGAGAGACCCAGTACTTC. Encoded protein: CASSLDGTGGETQYF. This rearrangement joins TRBV5-4 to TRBJ2-5, with TRBD1 matching over 11 bases. CDR3 length: 15 amino acids. CDR1 SGHNT and CDR2 YYREEE come from the germline V gene (reference sequence). Trimming took 0 bases from V and 4 from J; bases not matched to a gene: 2.

The chain employs TRBV19 and TRBJ1-2, with TRBD1 matching over 9 bases. This CDR3 is 17 amino acids long. Germline CDR1 LNHDA, CDR2 SQIVND (reference sequence). V shed 5 bases and J 0 bases; nucleotides not matched to a gene: 10. The CDR3 here is CASSPTDRGRANYGYTF. The CDR3 nucleotides read TGTGCCAGTAGTCCCACGGACAGGGGCCGAGCTAACTATGGCTACACCTTC.

The chain couples TRBV5-1 to TRBJ2-2, with a possible D match to TRBD1 (6 bases). V was shortened by 4 bases and J by 2 bases, with 15 bases between the two germline ends. This CDR3 comprises 16 residues. Germline V CDR1 and CDR2: SGHRS, YFSETQ. The CDR3 nucleotides read TGCGCCAGCAGCCTAAGGACAGAAATTAACACCGGGGAGCTGTTTTTT. This sequence encodes CASSLRTEINTGELFF.

This chain uses TRBV9 with TRBJ1-2; 7 positions match TRBD1. Per the germline V gene, CDR1 is SGDLS and CDR2 is YYNGEE. After removal of 4 bases from V and 8 bases from J, the junction contained 5 bases not matched to a gene. CDR3 length: 12 residues. The CDR3 DNA reads as TGTGCCAGCAGCCAACAGGGGTGGGGCTACACCTTC. Translated, it gives CASSQQGWGYTF.

The V call is TRBV27, the J call TRBJ1-1; TRBD1 aligns across 7 bases. This CDR3 has 13 amino acids. V shed 6 bases, J shed 4 bases, and the junction held 5 bases outside the gene matches. In germline, CDR1 is MNHEY, CDR2 SMNVEV (reference sequence). The CDR3 bases are TGTGCCAGCAGCAAATACAGGGGCACTGAAGCTTTCTTT. This encodes CASSKYRGTEAFF.

The chain recombines TRBV6-2 or TRBV6-3 with TRBJ2-1; 9 nucleotides line up with TRBD1. CDR3 length equals 15 residues. Germline loops: CDR1 MNHEY, CDR2 SVGEGT. Trimming cost V 5 bases and J 6 bases; bases outside gene matches: 8. CDR3 residues: CASSPWDREGNEQFF. In DNA, the CDR3 is TGTGCCAGCAGTCCATGGGACAGGGAGGGCAATGAGCAGTTCTTC.

In this sample, this clone turned up once. This chain links TRBV29-1 with TRBJ1-2; maybe TRBD1 (5 bases). CDR1 is SQVTM and CDR2 is ANQGSEA in the germline V gene. V lost 4 bases and J lost 7, with 22 bases in between. The CDR3 is made up of 15 amino acids. This chain's CDR3 is CSVGLEPHPRGGYTF. The CDR3 DNA follows: TGCAGCGTTGGTTTGGAACCCCACCCTAGGGGTGGCTACACCTTC.

This chain uses TRBV11-3 with TRBJ2-7; 8 nucleotides align to TRBD2. Germline values: CDR1 SGHNT, CDR2 YENEEA. The CDR3 sequence is 17 residues long. With 5 bases clipped from V and 4 bases from J, the junction kept 16 bases outside the gene matches. The CDR3 spells CASSPFSGGGSWYEQYF. CDR3 nucleotide sequence: TGTGCCAGCAGCCCCTTCTCTGGCGGGGGGTCCTGGTACGAGCAGTACTTC. Looking up the rest from reference TRBV11-3 and TRBJ2-7 gives the full variable domain: EAGVVQSPRYKIIEKKQPVAFWCNPISGHNTLYWYLQNLGQGPELLIRYENEEAVDDSQLPKDRFSAERLKGVDSTLKIQPAELGDSAVYLCASSPFSGGGSWYEQYFGPGTRLTVT.